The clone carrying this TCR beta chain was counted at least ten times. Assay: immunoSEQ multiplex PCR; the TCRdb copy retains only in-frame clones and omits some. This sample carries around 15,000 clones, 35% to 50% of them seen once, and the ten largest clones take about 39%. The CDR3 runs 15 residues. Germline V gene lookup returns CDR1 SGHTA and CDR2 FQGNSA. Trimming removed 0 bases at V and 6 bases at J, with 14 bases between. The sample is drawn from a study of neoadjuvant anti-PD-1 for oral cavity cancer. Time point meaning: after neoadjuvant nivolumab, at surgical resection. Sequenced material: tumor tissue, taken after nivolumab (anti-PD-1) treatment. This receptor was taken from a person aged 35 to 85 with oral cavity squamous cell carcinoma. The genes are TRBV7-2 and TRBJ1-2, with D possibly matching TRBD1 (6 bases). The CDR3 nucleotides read TGTGCCAGCAGCTTAGCTCCACAGGGACTACATGGCTACACCTTC. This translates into CASSLAPQGLHGYTF.